This T cell receptor beta chain is drawn from a study of blood T cell repertoires in COVID-19. Here immunoSEQ multiplex PCR was the method, and the copy in TCRdb shows in-frame clones only, minus some. The sample has hundreds of thousands of clones, around 88% seen once. This CDR3 is built from 12 residues. The V end lost 5 bases, the J end lost 6 bases, and 11 bases lay between the germline ends. This clone was observed once. Sequences were obtained from peripheral blood. The V gene is TRBV12-3 or TRBV12-4, the J gene TRBJ2-7; D gene ambiguous. The clonotype comes from a woman aged 60-75 years with COVID-19, enrolled during active disease. The DNA of the CDR3 is TGTGCCAGCAGTCTCCCCCCTCTCGAGCAGTACTTC. This encodes CASSLPPLEQYF.